Below, 15 T cell receptor beta chains from the same sample are listed, as sequenced in a study of CD8+CD57+ T cells in acquired aplastic anemia. In patients chosen for sequencing, flow cytometry had shown CD8+CD57+ cell expansion. The TCR beta profiling, which covered VDJ combination and CDR3 sequence, was carried out using genomic DNA as the template. TCRdb called the reads again in MiXCR, with one record for every CDR3 protein. The repertoire holds about 160,000 distinct CDR3 sequences, 40% to 55% seen once, with around 2.9% in the top ten. The sample consisted of sorted CD4+, CD8+, or CD8+CD57+ T cells (not recorded which) from PBMCs. These receptors came from a human donor with aplastic anemia.

The DNA of the CDR3 is TGTGCCACCAGTGATTCCGGACAGGAGCTGTCTAACTATGGCTACACCTTC. Translated, it gives CATSDSGQELSNYGYTF. The chain uses TRBV24-1 and TRBJ1-2, with TRBD1 matching over 7 bases. With V trimmed by 2 bases and J by 0 bases, 8 bases remained unmatched. The germline V gene encodes CDR1 KGHDR and CDR2 SFDVKD. The CDR3 runs 17 residues.

This clonotype was found many times. This rearrangement joins TRBV11-3 to TRBJ1-2; a weak D match, TRBD1 (6 bases). The CDR3 contains 12 residues. Trimming took off 3 bases at V and 7 bases at J, with 9 bases between the two ends. The germline CDR1 and CDR2 sequences are SGHNT and YENEEA. The CDR3 DNA sequence: TGTGCCAGCAGCTTGGGGGGGCTTGGCTACACCTTC. Translation gives CASSLGGLGYTF.

This clonotype was found a few times. The rearrangement links TRBV10-3 to TRBJ1-2; the D is unclear. Germline CDR1 is ENHRY and CDR2 is SYGVKD. V was shortened by 3 bases and J by 3 bases, with 5 bases between the two germline ends. The CDR3 runs to 12 residues. The CDR3: CAISEVDYGYTF. DNA of the CDR3: TGTGCCATCAGTGAAGTGGACTATGGCTACACCTTC.

In this sample, this clonotype turned up many times. This chain connects TRBV20-1 to TRBJ2-7; TRBD2 agrees at 8 bases. Trimming took 5 bases from V and 1 from J; bases not matched to a gene: 7. Per the germline V gene, CDR1 is DFQATT and CDR2 is SNEGSKA (reference sequence). CDR3 length: 14 residues. CDR3 DNA sequence: TGCAGTGCTGCCGGGACTAGATTATCCTACGAGCAGTACTTC. Encoded protein: CSAAGTRLSYEQYF.

This clonotype was detected many times. The V call is TRBV6-5, the J call TRBJ2-7; the D is unclear. The V and J ends lost 4 bases and 3 bases respectively, with 4 bases between them. The CDR3 is 11 amino acids. CDR1 is MNHEY, CDR2 SVGAGI, per germline. The CDR3 nucleotides read TGTGCCAGCAGTTTGGTCTACGAGCAGTACTTC. This translates into CASSLVYEQYF.

This clonotype was detected many times. The genes are TRBV6-1 and TRBJ2-1; D remains unclear. Trimming left V 7 bases short and J 2 bases short, with 15 bases between. There are 15 residues in the CDR3. In germline, CDR1 is MNHNS, CDR2 SASEGT. The CDR3 loop reads CASTTMTITYNEQFF. For the CDR3, the DNA is TGTGCCAGCACCACCATGACAATTACCTACAATGAGCAGTTCTTC.

This chain links TRBV29-1 with TRBJ2-7; 9 bases agree with TRBD2. With V trimmed by 4 bases and J by 6 bases, 10 bases remained unmatched. CDR1 is SQVTM and CDR2 is ANQGSEA in the germline V gene. The CDR3 consists of 14 residues. The CDR3 DNA is TGCAGCGTTGGGTCTAGCGGGGAGTTGAGCGAGCAGTACTTC. Its translation: CSVGSSGELSEQYF.

V gene TRBV7-2 combines with J gene TRBJ2-2; 11 nucleotides align to TRBD1. The CDR3 has 19 residues. Germline CDR1 SGHTA, CDR2 FQGNSA. V lost 0 bases to trimming and J lost 5 bases; unmatched junction nucleotides: 11. The CDR3, as DNA: TGTGCCAGCAGCTTAGCGCAGCTTACCGGGACAGGGGGAACCGGGGAGCTGTTTTTT. This codes for CASSLAQLTGTGGTGELFF.

V is TRBV25-1 and J is TRBJ2-7; D remains ambiguous. Per the germline V gene, CDR1 is MGHDK and CDR2 is SYGVNS. The CDR3 is 12 residues long. Trimming removed 3 bases from V and 2 bases from J, with 5 bases in between. CDR3 DNA sequence: TGTGCCAGCAGTGACAAGCCCTACGAGCAGTACTTC. It encodes CASSDKPYEQYF.

This clonotype was seen repeatedly, ten times or more. The J gene is TRBJ2-7, the V gene TRBV6-2 or TRBV6-3; 8 nucleotides line up with TRBD1. The V and J ends lost 2 bases and 2 bases, in that order; junction bases with no gene match: 5. The length of the CDR3 is 15 residues. Germline assignment: CDR1 MNHEY and CDR2 SVGEGT. CDR3 sequence: CASSYTTGDTYEQYF. CDR3 DNA: TGTGCCAGCAGTTACACGACAGGGGATACCTACGAGCAGTACTTC.

The sample holds many counts of this clonotype. The chain uses TRBV7-2 and TRBJ2-5; weak D call: TRBD2 (6 bases). The germline V and J ends were trimmed by 7 bases and 2 bases, with 23 bases remaining between them. The CDR3 covers 17 residues. Germline assignment: CDR1 SGHTA and CDR2 FQGNSA. For the CDR3, the DNA is TGTGCCAGCATCTCCCGCTTCGGGGGTAGCGGTCAAGAGACCCAGTACTTC. Its protein is CASISRFGGSGQETQYF.

Many counts were recorded for this clonotype. The CDR3 here is CATSDTSMGGQGFYEQYF. The CDR3, as DNA: TGTGCCACCAGTGATACCTCGATGGGGGGACAGGGATTCTACGAGCAGTACTTC. The chain uses TRBV24-1 and TRBJ2-7; 9 nucleotides line up with TRBD1. The ends lost 3 bases at V and 3 bases at J; junction bases unmatched: 14. The CDR3 is 18 amino acids. From germline, CDR1 is KGHDR and CDR2 SFDVKD.

This clonotype was observed many times. V gene TRBV20-1 combines with J gene TRBJ1-5; perhaps TRBD1 as D (6 bases). The V gene's germline CDR1 is DFQATT and CDR2 SNEGSKA (reference sequence). The CDR3 is 19 amino acids. The V end lost 1 base, the J end lost 5 bases, and 27 bases lay between the germline ends. The CDR3 reads CSARGPGGQGTYPDQPQHF. The CDR3 DNA follows: TGCAGTGCTAGAGGACCCGGGGGGCAGGGGACCTACCCCGATCAGCCCCAGCATTTT.

With regard to this clonotype: This may be a read error, as it is one base from a much larger clone. The conserved closing phenylalanine or tryptophan is absent in this CDR3, likely reflecting a read error. V gene TRBV12-5 combines with J gene TRBJ2-3; D is ambiguous. The length of the CDR3 is 12 residues. The germline V and J ends were trimmed by 4 bases and 3 bases, with 5 bases remaining between them. CDR1 LGHNT and CDR2 FRNRAP come from the germline V gene. The CDR3 is CASGWLTDTQYL. In DNA, the CDR3 is TGTGCTAGTGGTTGGTTGACAGATACGCAGTATCTT.

Points on this clonotype: A much larger clonotype is one base distant, so this may be a read error. The chain carries TRBV7-3 and TRBJ1-5; tentatively, D is TRBD1 (5 bases). The CDR3 runs 15 residues. V was pared by 5 bases and J by 4 bases, with 15 bases between. Germline V lookup: CDR1 SGHTA, CDR2 FQGTGA. This CDR3 is CASSPTGATNQPQHF. In DNA, the CDR3 is TGTGCCAGCAGCCCAACCGGGGCAACTAATCAGCCCCAGCATTTT.